These 6 T cell receptor beta chains originate from one sample sequenced in a study of blood T cell repertoires in COVID-19. Repertoires were generated with immunoSEQ multiplex PCR, while TCRdb's copy carries only in-frame clones and drops some. The sample contains over 95,000 clones, roughly 90% of which appear only once. Sequenced material: peripheral blood. The receptors derive from a woman aged 65 to 85 who had recovered from COVID-19.

The J gene is TRBJ2-7, the V gene TRBV19, with TRBD1 identical over 8 bases. The CDR3 loop spans 15 amino acids. V lost 8 bases, J lost 4 bases, and 13 bases stayed unmatched. Looked up from germline, CDR1 is LNHDA and CDR2 is SQIVND (reference sequence). CDR3 nucleotide sequence: TGTGCCAGTTCAACAACAGGGACAGGACGATACGAGCAGTACTTC. This encodes CASSTTGTGRYEQYF.

V usage is TRBV7-2 and J usage is TRBJ1-2; 9 bases are shared with TRBD1. After removal of 5 bases from V and 7 bases from J, the junction contained 8 bases not matched to a gene. Per the germline V gene, CDR1 is SGHTA and CDR2 is FQGNSA. The CDR3 is made up of 14 amino acids. The CDR3 sequence is CASSEGQGTAGYTF. DNA of the CDR3: TGTGCCAGCAGCGAAGGACAGGGGACCGCTGGCTACACCTTC.

This chain uses TRBV27 with TRBJ2-3; possible D gene TRBD2, 5 bases. CDR1 is MNHEY and CDR2 is SMNVEV in the germline V gene (reference sequence). CDR3 length: 14 amino acids. V lost 3 bases to trimming and J lost 3 bases, with 10 bases between them. The CDR3 nucleotides read TGTGCCAGCAGTTTGCGGGTCTCGACAGATACGCAGTATTTT. The encoded protein is CASSLRVSTDTQYF.

The rearrangement joins TRBV7-8 to TRBJ2-7; TRBD1 matches 7 bases. Per the germline V gene, CDR1 is SGHVS and CDR2 is FQNEAQ. Unmatched junction bases numbered 11, after V lost 3 bases and J lost 3 bases. The CDR3 is 16 residues long. The CDR3 DNA is TGTGCCAGCAGCTTGGGGGAGACAGGGAGCTTCTACGAGCAGTACTTC. Translating it yields CASSLGETGSFYEQYF. The entire variable domain, with the rest obtained from reference TRBV7-8 and TRBJ2-7, is as follows: GAGVSQSPRYKVAKRGQDVALRCDPISGHVSLFWYQQALGQGPEFLTYFQNEAQLDKSGLPSDRFFAERPEGSVSTLKIQRTQQEDSAVYLCASSLGETGSFYEQYFGPGTRLTVT.

The chain links TRBV5-1 to TRBJ2-7; 9 nucleotides align to TRBD1. CDR1 and CDR2 (germline): SGHRS, YFSETQ. Unmatched junction bases numbered 8, after V lost 4 bases and J lost 3 bases. The CDR3 sequence is 15 residues long. DNA of the CDR3: TGCGCCAGCAGCCTTCGCCGGACAGGGGACTACGAGCAGTACTTC. Translation: CASSLRRTGDYEQYF.

The chain combines TRBV7-2 with TRBJ2-7; 7 bases align to TRBD1. Looked up from germline, CDR1 is SGHTA and CDR2 is FQGNSA. The length of the CDR3 is 17 residues. Losses at the gene ends were 5 bases for V and 2 bases for J; bases not matched to a gene: 15. CDR3: CASSKGGRQIKTYEQYF. The CDR3 bases are TGTGCCAGCAGCAAAGGGGGCAGGCAGATAAAAACCTACGAGCAGTACTTC.